A selection of T cell receptor beta chains follows, all from one sample in a study of vaccination effects on CD4 cells after COVID-19. Their antigen targets remain unknown. Data came from immunoSEQ multiplex PCR; TCRdb stores just in-frame clones and leaves some out. The sample consists of 25,000 to 35,000 clones, around 70% of them appearing once. The starting material was CD4+ T cells from PBMCs cultured with SARS-CoV-2 spike peptides, obtained before COVID-19 vaccination. All receptors derive from a human donor who received a COVID-19 vaccine. Both conserved end residues are trimmed from each CDR3.

V	J	CDR3
TRBV5-1	TRBJ2-5	ASSFHQETQY
TRBV11-3	TRBJ2-3	ASSLWGGHTDTQY
TRBV29-1	TRBJ1-3	SVNKGRGNTIY
TRBV5-4	TRBJ2-2	ASSLVWGMNTGELF
TRBV5-1	TRBJ1-6	ASSAGQGINSPLH
TRBV2	TRBJ2-7	ASSEPFSYEQY
TRBV6-1	TRBJ2-1	ASSERGNEQF
TRBV2	TRBJ1-5	ASSTQGAWQPQH
TRBV19	TRBJ2-2	ASSNTLNTGELF
TRBV4-2	TRBJ2-1	ASSQDPSGSENEQF
TRBV7-2	TRBJ1-2	ASSAGQGGGYT
TRBV29-1	TRBJ2-7	SVVGRRLDEQY
TRBV6-4	TRBJ1-2	ASSPDRAGGYT
TRBV5-1	TRBJ2-2	ASSLTAANTGELF
TRBV10-1	TRBJ2-7	ASSDSWSEQY
TRBV11-2	TRBJ1-4	ASSDTMFSNEKLF
TRBV6-1	TRBJ1-2	ASSETGTAYGYT
TRBV9	TRBJ1-1	ASSLSIGHITLMNTEAF